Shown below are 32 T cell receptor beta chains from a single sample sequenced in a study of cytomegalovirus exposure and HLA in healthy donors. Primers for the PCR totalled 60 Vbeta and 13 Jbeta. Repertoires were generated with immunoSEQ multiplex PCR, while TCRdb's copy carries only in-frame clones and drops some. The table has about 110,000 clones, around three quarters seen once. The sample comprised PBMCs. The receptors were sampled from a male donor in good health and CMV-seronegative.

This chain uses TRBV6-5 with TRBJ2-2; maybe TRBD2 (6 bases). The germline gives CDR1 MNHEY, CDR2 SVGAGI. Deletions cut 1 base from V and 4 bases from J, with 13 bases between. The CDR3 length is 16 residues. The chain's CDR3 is CASSYYPGAPTGELFF. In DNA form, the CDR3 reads TGTGCCAGCAGTTACTATCCGGGAGCCCCCACCGGGGAGCTGTTTTTT.

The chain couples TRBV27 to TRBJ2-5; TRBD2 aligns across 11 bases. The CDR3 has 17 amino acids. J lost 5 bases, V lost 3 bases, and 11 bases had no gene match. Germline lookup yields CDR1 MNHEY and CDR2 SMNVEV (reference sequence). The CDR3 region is CASSLRGTSGRLETQYF. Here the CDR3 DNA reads TGTGCCAGCAGTTTGAGGGGTACTAGCGGGAGATTGGAGACCCAGTACTTC.

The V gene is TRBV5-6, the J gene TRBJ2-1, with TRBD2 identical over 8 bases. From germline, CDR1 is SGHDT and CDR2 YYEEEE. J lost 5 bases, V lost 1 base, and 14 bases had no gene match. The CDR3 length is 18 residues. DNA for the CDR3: TGTGCCAGCAGCTTGATGGGCCTCGCGGGAGGAATTAACAATGAGCAGTTCTTC. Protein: CASSLMGLAGGINNEQFF.

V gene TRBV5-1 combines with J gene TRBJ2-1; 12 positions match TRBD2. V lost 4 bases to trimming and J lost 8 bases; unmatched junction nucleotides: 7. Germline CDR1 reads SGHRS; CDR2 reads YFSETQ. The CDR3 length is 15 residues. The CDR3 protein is CASSPTSGSGDEQFF. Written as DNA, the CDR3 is TGCGCCAGCAGCCCGACTAGCGGGAGTGGGGATGAGCAGTTCTTC. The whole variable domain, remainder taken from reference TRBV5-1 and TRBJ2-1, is KAGVTQTPRYLIKTRGQQVTLSCSPISGHRSVSWYQQTPGQGLQFLFEYFSETQRNKGNFPGRFSGRQFSNSRSEMNVSTLELGDSALYLCASSPTSGSGDEQFFGPGTRLTVL.

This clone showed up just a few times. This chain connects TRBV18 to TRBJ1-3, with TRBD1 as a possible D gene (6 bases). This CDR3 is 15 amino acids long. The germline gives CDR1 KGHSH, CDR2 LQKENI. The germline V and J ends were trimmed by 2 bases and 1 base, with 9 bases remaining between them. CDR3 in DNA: TGTGCCAGCTCACCAGGACAGCAATCTGGAAACACCATATATTTT. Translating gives CASSPGQQSGNTIYF. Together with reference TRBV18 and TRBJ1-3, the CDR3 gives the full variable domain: NAGVMQNPRHLVRRRGQEARLRCSPMKGHSHVYWYRQLPEEGLKFMVYLQKENIIDESGMPKERFSAEFPKEGPSILRIQQVVRGDSAAYFCASSPGQQSGNTIYFGEGSWLTVV.

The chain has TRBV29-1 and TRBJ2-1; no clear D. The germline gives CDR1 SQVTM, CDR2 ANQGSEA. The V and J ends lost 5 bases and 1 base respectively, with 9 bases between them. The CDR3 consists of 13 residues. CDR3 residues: CSVLTQSYNEQFF. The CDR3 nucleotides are TGCAGCGTTCTTACCCAGTCCTACAATGAGCAGTTCTTC.

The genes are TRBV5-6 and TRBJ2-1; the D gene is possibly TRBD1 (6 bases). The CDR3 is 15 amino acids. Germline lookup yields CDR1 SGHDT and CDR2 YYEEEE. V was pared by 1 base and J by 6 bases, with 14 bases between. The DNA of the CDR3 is TGTGCCAGCAGCTTGTCCCCCCAGGGGTCCAATGAGCAGTTCTTC. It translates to CASSLSPQGSNEQFF.

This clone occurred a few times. CDR3 in DNA: TGTGCCAGCACTCCAATAGCGATCGTCACAGATACGCAGTATTTT. Translated, it gives CASTPIAIVTDTQYF. V usage is TRBV6-6 and J usage is TRBJ2-3; TRBD2 might be the D (5 bases). Germline V gene lookup returns CDR1 MNHNY and CDR2 SVGAGI (reference sequence). CDR3 length: 15 amino acids. The V end was cut by 7 bases, the J end by 2 bases, with 16 bases between.

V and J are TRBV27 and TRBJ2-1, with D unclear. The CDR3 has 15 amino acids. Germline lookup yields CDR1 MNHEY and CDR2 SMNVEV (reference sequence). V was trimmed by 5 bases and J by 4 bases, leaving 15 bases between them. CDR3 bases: TGTGCCAGCAGTCTGATACGACCGACTTACAATGAGCAGTTCTTC. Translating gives CASSLIRPTYNEQFF.

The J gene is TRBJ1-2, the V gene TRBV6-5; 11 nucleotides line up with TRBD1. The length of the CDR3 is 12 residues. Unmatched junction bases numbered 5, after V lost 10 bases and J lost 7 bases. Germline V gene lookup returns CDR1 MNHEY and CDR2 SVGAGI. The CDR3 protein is CAIRTGGVGYTF. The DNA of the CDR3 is TGTGCCATCAGGACAGGGGGCGTTGGCTACACCTTC.

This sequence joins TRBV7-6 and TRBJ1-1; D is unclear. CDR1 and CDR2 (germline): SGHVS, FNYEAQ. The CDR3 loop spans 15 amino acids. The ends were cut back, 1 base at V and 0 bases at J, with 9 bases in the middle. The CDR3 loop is CASSLGPVMNTEAFF. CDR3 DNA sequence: TGTGCCAGCAGCTTAGGGCCAGTGATGAACACTGAAGCTTTCTTT.

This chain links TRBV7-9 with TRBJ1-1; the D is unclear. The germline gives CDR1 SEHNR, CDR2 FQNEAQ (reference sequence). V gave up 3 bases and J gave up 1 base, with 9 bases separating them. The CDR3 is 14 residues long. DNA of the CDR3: TGTGCCAGCAGCTTCGGCGGGCAGAACACTGAAGCTTTCTTT. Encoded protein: CASSFGGQNTEAFF.

The DNA for the CDR3 is TGTGCCAGCAGGGCGCGGACAGGGATGACAGATACGCAGTATTTT. As protein: CASRARTGMTDTQYF. The rearrangement links TRBV2 to TRBJ2-3; 8 nucleotides agree with TRBD1. In germline, CDR1 is SNHLY, CDR2 FYNNEI. V gave up 6 bases and J gave up 3 bases; unmatched junction bases: 8. This CDR3 comprises 15 residues.

CDR3 DNA: TGTGCCAGCAGCATACTAGCGGTCTCCTACAATGAGCAGTTCTTC. It is translated as CASSILAVSYNEQFF. The V gene is TRBV7-3, the J gene TRBJ2-1, with 8 bases that match TRBD2. The ends lost 5 bases at V and 0 bases at J; junction bases unmatched: 3. The CDR3 has 15 amino acids. Germline lookup yields CDR1 SGHTA and CDR2 FQGTGA.

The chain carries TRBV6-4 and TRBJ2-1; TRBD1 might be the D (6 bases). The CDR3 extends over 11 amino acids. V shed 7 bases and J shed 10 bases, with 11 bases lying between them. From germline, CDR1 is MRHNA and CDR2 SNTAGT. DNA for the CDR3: TGTGCCAGCACGGTGGGGGCCGAGCAGTTCTTC. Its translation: CASTVGAEQFF.

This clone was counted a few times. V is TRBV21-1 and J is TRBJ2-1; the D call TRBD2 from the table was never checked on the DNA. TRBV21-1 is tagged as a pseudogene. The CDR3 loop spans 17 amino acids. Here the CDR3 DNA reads TGTGCCAGCAGCAACGATGACTTCCCGAGCTCCTACAATGAGCAGTTCTTC. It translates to CASSNDDFPSSYNEQFF.

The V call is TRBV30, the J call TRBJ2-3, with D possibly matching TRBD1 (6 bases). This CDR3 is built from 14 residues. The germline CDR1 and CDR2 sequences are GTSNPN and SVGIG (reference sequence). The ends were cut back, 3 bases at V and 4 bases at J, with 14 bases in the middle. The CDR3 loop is CAWSKQGGADTQYF. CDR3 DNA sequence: TGTGCCTGGAGCAAACAGGGCGGCGCAGATACGCAGTATTTT.

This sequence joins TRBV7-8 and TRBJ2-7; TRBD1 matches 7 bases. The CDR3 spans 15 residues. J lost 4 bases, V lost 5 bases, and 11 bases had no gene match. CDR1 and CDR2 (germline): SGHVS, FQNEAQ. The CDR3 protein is CASSKSTGSTYEQYF. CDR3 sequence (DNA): TGTGCCAGCAGCAAATCGACAGGGAGTACGTACGAGCAGTACTTC.

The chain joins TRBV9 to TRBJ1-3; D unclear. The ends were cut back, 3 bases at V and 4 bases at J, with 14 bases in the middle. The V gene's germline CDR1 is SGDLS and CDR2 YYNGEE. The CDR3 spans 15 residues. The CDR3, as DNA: TGTGCCAGCAGCGGAGCCCCACTCACCGGAAACACCATATATTTT. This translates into CASSGAPLTGNTIYF. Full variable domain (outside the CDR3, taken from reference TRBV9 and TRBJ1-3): DSGVTQTPKHLITATGQRVTLRCSPRSGDLSVYWYQQSLDQGLQFLIQYYNGEERAKGNILERFSAQQFPDLHSELNLSSLELGDSALYFCASSGAPLTGNTIYFGEGSWLTVV.

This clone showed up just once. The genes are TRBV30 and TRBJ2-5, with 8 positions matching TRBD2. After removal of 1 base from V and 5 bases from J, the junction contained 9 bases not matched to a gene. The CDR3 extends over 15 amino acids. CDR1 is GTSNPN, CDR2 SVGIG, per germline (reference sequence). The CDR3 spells CAWSDQGLVGETQYF. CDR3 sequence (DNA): TGTGCCTGGAGTGACCAGGGACTAGTTGGCGAGACCCAGTACTTC.

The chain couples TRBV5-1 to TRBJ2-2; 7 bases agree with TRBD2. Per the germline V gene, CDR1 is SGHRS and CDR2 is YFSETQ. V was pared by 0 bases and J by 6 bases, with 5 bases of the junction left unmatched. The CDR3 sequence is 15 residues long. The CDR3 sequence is CASSLVGRGAGELFF. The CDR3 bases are TGCGCCAGCAGCTTGGTAGGACGGGGGGCCGGGGAGCTGTTTTTT.

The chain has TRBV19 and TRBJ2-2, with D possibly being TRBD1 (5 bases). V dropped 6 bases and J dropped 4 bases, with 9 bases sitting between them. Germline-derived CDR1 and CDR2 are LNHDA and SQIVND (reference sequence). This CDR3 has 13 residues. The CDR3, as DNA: TGTGCCAGTAGATTGGGGCGCACCGGGGAGCTGTTTTTT. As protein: CASRLGRTGELFF.

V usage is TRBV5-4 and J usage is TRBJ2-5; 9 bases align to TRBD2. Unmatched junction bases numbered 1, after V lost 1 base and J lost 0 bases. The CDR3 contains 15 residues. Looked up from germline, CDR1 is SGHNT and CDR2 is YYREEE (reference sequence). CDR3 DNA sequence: TGTGCCAGCAGCTTGACTAGCGGGTACCAAGAGACCCAGTACTTC. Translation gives CASSLTSGYQETQYF.

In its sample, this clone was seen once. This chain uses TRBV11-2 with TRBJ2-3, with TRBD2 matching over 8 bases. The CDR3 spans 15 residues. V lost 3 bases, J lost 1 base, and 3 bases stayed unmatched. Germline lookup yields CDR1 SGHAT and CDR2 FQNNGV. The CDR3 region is CASSFKLAGTDTQYF. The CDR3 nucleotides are TGTGCCAGCAGCTTCAAACTAGCGGGCACAGATACGCAGTATTTT.

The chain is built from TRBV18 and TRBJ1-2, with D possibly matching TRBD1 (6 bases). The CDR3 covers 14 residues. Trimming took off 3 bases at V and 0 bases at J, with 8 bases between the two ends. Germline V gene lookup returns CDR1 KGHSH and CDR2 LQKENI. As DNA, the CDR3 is TGTGCCAGCTCACCTGACAGGACTAACTATGGCTACACCTTC. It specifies CASSPDRTNYGYTF.

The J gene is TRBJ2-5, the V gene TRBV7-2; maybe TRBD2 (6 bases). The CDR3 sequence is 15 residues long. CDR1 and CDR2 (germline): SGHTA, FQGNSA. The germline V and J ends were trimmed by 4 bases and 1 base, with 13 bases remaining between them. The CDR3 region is CASSSSRRAQETQYF. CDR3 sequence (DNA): TGTGCCAGCAGCTCCTCGCGGAGGGCCCAAGAGACCCAGTACTTC.

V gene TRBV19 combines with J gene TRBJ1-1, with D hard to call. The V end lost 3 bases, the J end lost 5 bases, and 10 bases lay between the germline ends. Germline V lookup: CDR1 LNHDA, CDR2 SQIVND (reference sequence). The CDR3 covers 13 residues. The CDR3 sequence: CASSIPPGTEAFF. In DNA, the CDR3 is TGTGCCAGTAGTATCCCCCCCGGGACTGAAGCTTTCTTT.

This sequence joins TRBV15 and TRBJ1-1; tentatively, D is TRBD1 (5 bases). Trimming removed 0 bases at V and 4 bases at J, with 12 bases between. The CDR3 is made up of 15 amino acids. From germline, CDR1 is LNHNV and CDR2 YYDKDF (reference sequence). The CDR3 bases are TGTGCCACCAGCAGAGATGGAGGGGCAAGCACTGAAGCTTTCTTT. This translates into CATSRDGGASTEAFF.

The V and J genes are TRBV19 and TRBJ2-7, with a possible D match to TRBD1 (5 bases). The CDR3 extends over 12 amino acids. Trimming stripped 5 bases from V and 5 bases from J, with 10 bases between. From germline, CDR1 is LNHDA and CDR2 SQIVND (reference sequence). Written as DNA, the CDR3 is TGTGCCAGTAGTCGAGACAGTAACGAGCAGTACTTC. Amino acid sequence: CASSRDSNEQYF.

This CDR3 is CATSRDPDRALEETQYF. The CDR3 bases are TGTGCCACCAGCAGAGACCCGGACAGGGCCCTAGAAGAGACCCAGTACTTC. The chain carries TRBV15 and TRBJ2-5; 8 bases fit TRBD1. J was trimmed by 3 bases and V by 0 bases; bases with no gene match: 9. CDR3 length equals 17 residues. CDR1 is LNHNV and CDR2 is YYDKDF in the germline V gene (reference sequence).

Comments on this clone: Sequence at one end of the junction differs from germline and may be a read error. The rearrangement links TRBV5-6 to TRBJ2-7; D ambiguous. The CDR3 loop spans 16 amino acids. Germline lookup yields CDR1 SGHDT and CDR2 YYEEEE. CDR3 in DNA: TGTGCCAGCAGCTTGGCCCTGCAAGGTTGGTACTACGGGCAGTACTTC. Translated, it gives CASSLALQGWYYGQYF.

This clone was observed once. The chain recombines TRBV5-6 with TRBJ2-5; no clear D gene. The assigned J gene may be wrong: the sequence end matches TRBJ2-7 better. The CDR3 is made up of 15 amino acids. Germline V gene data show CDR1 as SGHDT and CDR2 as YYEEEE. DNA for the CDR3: TGTGCCAGCAGCTTGGGTCAGCGCAGACGCCACGAGCAGTACTTC. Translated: CASSLGQRRRHEQYF.